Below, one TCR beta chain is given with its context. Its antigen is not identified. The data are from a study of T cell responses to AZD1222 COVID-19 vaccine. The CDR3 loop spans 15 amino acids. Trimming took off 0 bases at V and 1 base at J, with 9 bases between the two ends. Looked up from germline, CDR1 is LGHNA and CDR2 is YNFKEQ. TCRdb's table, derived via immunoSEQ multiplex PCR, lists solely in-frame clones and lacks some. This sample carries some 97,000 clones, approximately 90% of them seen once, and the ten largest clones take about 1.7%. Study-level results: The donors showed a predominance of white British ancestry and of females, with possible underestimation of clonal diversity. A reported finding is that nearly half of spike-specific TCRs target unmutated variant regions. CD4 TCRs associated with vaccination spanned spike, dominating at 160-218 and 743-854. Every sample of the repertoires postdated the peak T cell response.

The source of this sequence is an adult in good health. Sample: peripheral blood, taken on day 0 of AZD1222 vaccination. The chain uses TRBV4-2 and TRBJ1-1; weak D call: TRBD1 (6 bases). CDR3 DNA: TGTGCCAGCAGCCAAGATACGGGGGCGAACACTGAAGCTTTCTTT. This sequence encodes CASSQDTGANTEAFF.